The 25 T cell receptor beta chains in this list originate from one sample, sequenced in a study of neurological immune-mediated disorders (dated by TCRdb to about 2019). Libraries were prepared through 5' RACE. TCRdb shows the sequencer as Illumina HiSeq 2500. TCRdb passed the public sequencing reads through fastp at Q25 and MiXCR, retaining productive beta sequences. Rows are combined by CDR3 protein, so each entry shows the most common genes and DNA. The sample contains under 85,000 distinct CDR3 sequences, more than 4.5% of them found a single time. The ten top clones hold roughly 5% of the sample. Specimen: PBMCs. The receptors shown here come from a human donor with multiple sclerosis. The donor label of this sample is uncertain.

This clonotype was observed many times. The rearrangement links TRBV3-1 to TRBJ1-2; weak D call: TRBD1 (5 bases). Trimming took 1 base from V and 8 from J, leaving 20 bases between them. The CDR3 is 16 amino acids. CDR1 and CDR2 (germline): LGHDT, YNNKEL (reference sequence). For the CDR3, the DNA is TGTGCCAGCAGCCAAGCATGGACGGGGGGTTTAAGCGGCTACACCTTC. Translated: CASSQAWTGGLSGYTF.

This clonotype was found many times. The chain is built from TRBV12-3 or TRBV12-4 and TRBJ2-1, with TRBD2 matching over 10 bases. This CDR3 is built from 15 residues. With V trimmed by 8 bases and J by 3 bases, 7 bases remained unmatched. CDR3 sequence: CASPPSSGSYNEQFF. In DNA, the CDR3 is TGTGCCAGCCCTCCATCTAGCGGGAGCTACAATGAGCAGTTCTTC.

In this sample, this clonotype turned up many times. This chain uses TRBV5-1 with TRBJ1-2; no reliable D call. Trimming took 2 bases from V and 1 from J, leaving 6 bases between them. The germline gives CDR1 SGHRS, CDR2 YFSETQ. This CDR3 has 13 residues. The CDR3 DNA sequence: TGCGCCAGCAGCTTCGGAAATAACTATGGCTACACCTTC. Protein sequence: CASSFGNNYGYTF.

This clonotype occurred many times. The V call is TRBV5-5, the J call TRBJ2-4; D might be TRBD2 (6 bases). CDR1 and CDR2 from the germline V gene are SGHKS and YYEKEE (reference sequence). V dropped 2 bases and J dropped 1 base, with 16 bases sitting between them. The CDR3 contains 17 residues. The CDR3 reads CASSLGGAGAAKNIQYF. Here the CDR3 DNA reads TGTGCCAGCAGCTTAGGAGGGGCGGGTGCGGCCAAAAACATTCAGTACTTC.

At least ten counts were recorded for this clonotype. The CDR3 DNA is TGTGCCAGCAGCTACTCTCGTGCGCCAGATACGCAGTATTTT. It specifies CASSYSRAPDTQYF. The chain uses TRBV21-1 and TRBJ2-3. TRBV21-1 is given as a pseudogene. The CDR3 is 14 amino acids.

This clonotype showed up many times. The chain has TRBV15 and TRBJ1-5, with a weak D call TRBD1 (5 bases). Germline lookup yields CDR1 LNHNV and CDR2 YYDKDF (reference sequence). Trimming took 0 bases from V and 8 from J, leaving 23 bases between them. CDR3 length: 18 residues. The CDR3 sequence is CATSRDPWDSGVGEPQHF. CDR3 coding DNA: TGTGCCACCAGCAGAGATCCTTGGGACTCCGGCGTGGGGGAGCCCCAGCATTTT.

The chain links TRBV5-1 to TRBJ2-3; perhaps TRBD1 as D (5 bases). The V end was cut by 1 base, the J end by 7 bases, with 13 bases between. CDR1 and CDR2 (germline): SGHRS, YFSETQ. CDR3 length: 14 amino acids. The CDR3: CASSLTDSAYTQYF. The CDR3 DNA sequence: TGCGCCAGCAGCTTGACCGACAGCGCATATACGCAGTATTTT.

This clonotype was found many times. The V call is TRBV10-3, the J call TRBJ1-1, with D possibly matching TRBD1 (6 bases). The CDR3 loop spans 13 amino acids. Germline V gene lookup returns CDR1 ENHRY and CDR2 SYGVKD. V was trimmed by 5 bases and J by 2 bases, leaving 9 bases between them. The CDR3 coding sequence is TGTGCCATCAGTAACAGGGTTAACACTGAAGCTTTCTTT. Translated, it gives CAISNRVNTEAFF.

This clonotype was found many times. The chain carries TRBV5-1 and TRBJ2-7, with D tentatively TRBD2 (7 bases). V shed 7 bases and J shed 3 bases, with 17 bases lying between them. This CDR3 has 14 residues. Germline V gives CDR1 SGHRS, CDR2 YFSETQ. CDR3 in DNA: TGCGCCAGCGCACTCGGGGAGGGGGTCTACGAGCAGTACTTC. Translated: CASALGEGVYEQYF.

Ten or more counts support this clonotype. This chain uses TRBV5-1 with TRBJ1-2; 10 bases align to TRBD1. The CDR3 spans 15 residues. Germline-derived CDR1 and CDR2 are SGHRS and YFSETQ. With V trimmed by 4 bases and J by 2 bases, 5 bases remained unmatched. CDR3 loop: CASSPSGQGNYGYTF. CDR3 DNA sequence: TGCGCCAGCAGCCCATCGGGACAGGGGAACTATGGCTACACCTTC. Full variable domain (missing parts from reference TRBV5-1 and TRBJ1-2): KAGVTQTPRYLIKTRGQQVTLSCSPISGHRSVSWYQQTPGQGLQFLFEYFSETQRNKGNFPGRFSGRQFSNSRSEMNVSTLELGDSALYLCASSPSGQGNYGYTFGSGTRLTVV.

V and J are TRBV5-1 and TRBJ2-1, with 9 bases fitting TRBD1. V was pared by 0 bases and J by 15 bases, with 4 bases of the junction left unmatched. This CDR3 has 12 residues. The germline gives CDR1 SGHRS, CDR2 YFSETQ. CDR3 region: CASSLAPDRGFF. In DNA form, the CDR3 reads TGCGCCAGCAGCTTGGCCCCGGACAGGGGGTTCTTC.

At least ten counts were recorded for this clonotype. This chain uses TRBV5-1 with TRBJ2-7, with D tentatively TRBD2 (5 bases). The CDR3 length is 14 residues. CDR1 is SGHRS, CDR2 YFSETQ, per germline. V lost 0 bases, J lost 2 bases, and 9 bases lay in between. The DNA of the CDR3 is TGCGCCAGCAGCTTGGCGTCGGGGACCTACGAGCAGTACTTC. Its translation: CASSLASGTYEQYF.

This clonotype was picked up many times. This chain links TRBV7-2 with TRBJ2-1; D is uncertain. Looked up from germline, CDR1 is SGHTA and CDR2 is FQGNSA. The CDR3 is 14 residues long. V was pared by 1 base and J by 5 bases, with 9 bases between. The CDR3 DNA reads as TGTGCCAGCAGCTTAGTCCTCCCCCACAATGAGCAGTTCTTC. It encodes CASSLVLPHNEQFF.

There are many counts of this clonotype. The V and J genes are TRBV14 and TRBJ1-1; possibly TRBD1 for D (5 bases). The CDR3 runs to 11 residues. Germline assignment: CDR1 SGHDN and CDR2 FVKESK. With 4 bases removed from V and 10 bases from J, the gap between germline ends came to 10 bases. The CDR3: CASSRGAGAFF. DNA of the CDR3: TGTGCCAGCAGCCGAGGGGCGGGAGCTTTCTTT.

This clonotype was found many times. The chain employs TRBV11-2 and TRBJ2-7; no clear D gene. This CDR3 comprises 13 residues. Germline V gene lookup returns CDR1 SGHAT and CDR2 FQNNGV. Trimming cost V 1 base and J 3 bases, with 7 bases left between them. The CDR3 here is CASSLVPVYEQYF. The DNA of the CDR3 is TGTGCCAGCAGCTTAGTTCCGGTCTACGAGCAGTACTTC.

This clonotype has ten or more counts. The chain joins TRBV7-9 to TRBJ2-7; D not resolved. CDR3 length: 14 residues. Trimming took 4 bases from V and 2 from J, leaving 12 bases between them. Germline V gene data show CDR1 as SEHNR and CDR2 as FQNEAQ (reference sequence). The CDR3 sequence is CASSYPPGTYEQYF. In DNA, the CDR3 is TGTGCCAGCAGCTACCCTCCGGGTACCTACGAGCAGTACTTC.

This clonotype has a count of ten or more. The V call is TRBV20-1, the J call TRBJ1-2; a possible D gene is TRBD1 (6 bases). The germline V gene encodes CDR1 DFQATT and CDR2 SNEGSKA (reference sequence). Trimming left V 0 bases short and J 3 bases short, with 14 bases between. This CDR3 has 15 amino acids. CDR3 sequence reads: CSARDPLGQHYGYTF. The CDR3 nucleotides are TGCAGTGCTAGAGATCCCCTTGGACAGCACTATGGCTACACCTTC.

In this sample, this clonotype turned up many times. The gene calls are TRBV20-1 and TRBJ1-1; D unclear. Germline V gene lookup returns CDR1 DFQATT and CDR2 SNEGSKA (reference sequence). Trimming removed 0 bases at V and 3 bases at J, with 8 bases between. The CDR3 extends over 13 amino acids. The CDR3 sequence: CSARDWKDTEAFF. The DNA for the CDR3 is TGCAGTGCTAGAGATTGGAAGGACACTGAAGCTTTCTTT.

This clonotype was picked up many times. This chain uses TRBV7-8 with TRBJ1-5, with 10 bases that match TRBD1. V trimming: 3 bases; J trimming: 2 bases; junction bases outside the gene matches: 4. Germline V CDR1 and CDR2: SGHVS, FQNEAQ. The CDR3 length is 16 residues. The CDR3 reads CASSLTGGAGNQPQHF. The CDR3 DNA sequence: TGTGCCAGCAGCTTGACAGGGGGCGCGGGCAATCAGCCCCAGCATTTT.

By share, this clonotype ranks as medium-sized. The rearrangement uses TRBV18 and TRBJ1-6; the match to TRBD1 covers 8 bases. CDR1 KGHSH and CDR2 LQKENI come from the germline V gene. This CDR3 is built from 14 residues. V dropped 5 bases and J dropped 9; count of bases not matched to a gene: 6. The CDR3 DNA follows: TGTGCCAGCTCATCTCAGGGGGCTTCTTCACCCCTCCACTTT. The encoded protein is CASSSQGASSPLHF.

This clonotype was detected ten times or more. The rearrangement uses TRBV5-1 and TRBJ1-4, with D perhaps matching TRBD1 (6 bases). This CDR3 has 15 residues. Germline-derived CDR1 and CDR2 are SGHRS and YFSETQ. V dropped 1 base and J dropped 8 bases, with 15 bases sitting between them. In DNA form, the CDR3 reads TGCGCCAGCAGCTTGTCCCCAGGTGGGGGCGAAAAACTGTTTTTT. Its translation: CASSLSPGGGEKLFF.

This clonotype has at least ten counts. Written as DNA, the CDR3 is TGTGCCAGCTCACAACCGGGACAGGGTGAGACCCAGTACTTC. This codes for CASSQPGQGETQYF. This sequence joins TRBV12-3 or TRBV12-4 and TRBJ2-5, with TRBD1 matching 9 bases. The CDR3 is 14 amino acids. V was clipped by 8 bases and J by 5 bases; unmatched bases: 9.

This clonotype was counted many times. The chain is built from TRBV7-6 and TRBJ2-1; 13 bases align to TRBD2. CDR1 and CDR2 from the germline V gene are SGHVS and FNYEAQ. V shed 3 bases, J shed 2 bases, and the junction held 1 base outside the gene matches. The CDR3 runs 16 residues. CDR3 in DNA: TGTGCCAGCAGCTTTGGACTAGCGGGGGCCTACAATGAGCAGTTCTTC. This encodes CASSFGLAGAYNEQFF.

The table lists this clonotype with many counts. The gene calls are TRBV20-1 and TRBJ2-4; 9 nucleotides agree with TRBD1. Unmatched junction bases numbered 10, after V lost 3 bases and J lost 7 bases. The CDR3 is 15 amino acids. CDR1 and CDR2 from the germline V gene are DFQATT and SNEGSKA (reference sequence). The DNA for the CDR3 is TGCAGTGCTAGTAGCCCACGGACAGGGGAGAACATTCAGTACTTC. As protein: CSASSPRTGENIQYF.

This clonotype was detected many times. The CDR3 nucleotides are TGCGCCAGCAGCCGGACAGGGGATATGAAGACCCAGTACTTC. This encodes CASSRTGDMKTQYF. V and J are TRBV5-1 and TRBJ2-5, with 9 bases lining up with TRBD1. V dropped 4 bases and J dropped 6; count of bases not matched to a gene: 7. The CDR3 covers 14 residues. Germline loops: CDR1 SGHRS, CDR2 YFSETQ.